This T cell receptor (beta chain) was profiled in a study of blood T cell repertoires in COVID-19. Study-level information: Samples of COVID-19 (acute and convalescent) were obtained from the United States, Italy and Spain. Sample material is recorded as cDNA or gDNA derived from T cells, B-cell-depleted T cells, or PBMCs.

Deletions cut 5 bases from V and 5 bases from J, with 16 bases between. CDR1 SGHTA and CDR2 FQGTGA come from the germline V gene. The length of the CDR3 is 15 residues. As handled by the study authors: Quantification of nucleated cells was approximated via reference gene primer amplification. Sequencing was performed with immunoSEQ multiplex PCR; in TCRdb, only in-frame clones are kept and a portion is missing. V, J and clone size reflect that table, while D and trimming were determined from the DNA. The data show about 83,000 clones, 85% to 90% seen once. The sample was peripheral blood. This rearrangement joins TRBV7-3 to TRBJ2-1; D gene uncertain. The sequence was obtained from an elderly woman in a cohort sampled during active or convalescent COVID-19. CDR3 coding DNA: TGTGCCAGCAGCCTGACCCGTTCTGGGCACAATGAGCAGTTCTTC. Translating it yields CASSLTRSGHNEQFF. Drawing the rest from reference TRBV7-3 and TRBJ2-1, the complete variable domain is GAGVSQTPSNKVTEKGKYVELRCDPISGHTALYWYRQSLGQGPEFLIYFQGTGAADDSGLPNDRFFAVRPEGSVSTLKIQRTERGDSAVYLCASSLTRSGHNEQFFGPGTRLTVL.